This TCR beta chain derives from a study of blood T cell repertoires in COVID-19. Study-level background: The United States, Italy and Spain provided the acute and convalescent COVID-19 samples.

This clone was observed a single time. In the study's own analysis: Using reference gene primer amplification, nucleated cell counts were estimated. Assay used: immunoSEQ multiplex PCR; TCRdb lists only in-frame clones, some missing. The V and J calls and clone size come from that table; D and trimming were worked out from the DNA. Here the sample spans 100,000 to 150,000 clones, approximately 86% being singletons. V was pared by 1 base and J by 3 bases, with 13 bases between. The CDR3 is 15 residues long. CDR1 and CDR2 (germline): SGHVS, FNYEAQ. The clonotype was recovered from a woman aged 70 to 79 with COVID-19, enrolled during active disease. V and J are TRBV7-6 and TRBJ2-7; tentative D call: TRBD1 (5 bases). What was sequenced was peripheral blood. The CDR3 reads CASSLGGATYYEQYF. DNA for the CDR3: TGTGCCAGCAGCTTAGGTGGGGCCACATACTACGAGCAGTACTTC.